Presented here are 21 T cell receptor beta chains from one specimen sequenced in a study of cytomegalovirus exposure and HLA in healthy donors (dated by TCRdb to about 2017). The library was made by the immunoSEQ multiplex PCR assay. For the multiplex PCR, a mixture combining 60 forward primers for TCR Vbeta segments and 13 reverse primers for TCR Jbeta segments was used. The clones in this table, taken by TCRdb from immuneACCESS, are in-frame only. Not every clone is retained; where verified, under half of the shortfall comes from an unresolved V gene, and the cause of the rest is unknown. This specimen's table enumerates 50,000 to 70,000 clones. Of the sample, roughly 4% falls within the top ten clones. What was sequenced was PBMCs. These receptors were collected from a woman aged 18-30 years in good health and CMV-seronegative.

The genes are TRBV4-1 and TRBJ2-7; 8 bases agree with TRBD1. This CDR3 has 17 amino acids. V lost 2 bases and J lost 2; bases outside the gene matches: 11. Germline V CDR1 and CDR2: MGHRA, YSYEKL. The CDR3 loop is CASSQLWGDRSAYEQYF. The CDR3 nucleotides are TGCGCCAGCAGCCAACTCTGGGGGGACAGGAGCGCCTACGAGCAGTACTTC.

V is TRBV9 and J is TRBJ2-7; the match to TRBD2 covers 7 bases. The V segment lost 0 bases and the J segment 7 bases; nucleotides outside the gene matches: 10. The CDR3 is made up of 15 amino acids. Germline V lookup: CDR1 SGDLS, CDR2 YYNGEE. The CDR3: CASSVAGLDGGEQYF. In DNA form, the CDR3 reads TGTGCCAGCAGCGTAGCCGGGCTAGACGGGGGGGAGCAGTACTTC.

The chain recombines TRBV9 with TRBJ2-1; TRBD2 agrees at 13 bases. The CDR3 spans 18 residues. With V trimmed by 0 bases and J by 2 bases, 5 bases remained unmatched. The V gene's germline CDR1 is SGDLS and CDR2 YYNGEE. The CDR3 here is CASSVVGTSGGAYNEQFF. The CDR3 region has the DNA TGTGCCAGCAGCGTAGTGGGAACTAGCGGGGGGGCCTACAATGAGCAGTTCTTC.

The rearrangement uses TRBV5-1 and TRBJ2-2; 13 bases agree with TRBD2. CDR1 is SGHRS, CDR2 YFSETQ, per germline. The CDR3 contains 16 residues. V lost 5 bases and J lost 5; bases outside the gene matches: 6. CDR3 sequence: CASSPWTSGSTGELFF. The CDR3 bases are TGCGCCAGCAGTCCTTGGACTAGCGGGAGTACCGGGGAGCTGTTTTTT.

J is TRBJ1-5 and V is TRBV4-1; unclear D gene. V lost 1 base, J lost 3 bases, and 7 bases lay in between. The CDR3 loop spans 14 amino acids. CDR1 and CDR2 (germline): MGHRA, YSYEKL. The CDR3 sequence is CASSQGAVNQPQHF. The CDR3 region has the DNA TGCGCCAGCAGCCAAGGGGCCGTCAATCAGCCCCAGCATTTT.

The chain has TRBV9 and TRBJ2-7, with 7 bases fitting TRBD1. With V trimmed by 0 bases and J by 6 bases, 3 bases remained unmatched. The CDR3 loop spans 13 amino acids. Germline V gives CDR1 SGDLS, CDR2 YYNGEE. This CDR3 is CASSVATGVEQYF. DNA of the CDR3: TGTGCCAGCAGCGTAGCTACAGGGGTCGAGCAGTACTTC.

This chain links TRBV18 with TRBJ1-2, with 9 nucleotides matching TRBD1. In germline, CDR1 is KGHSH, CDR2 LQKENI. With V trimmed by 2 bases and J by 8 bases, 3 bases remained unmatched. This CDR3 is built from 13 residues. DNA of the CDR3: TGTGCCAGCTCACCAGGGACAGGGCCCGGCTACACCTTC. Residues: CASSPGTGPGYTF.

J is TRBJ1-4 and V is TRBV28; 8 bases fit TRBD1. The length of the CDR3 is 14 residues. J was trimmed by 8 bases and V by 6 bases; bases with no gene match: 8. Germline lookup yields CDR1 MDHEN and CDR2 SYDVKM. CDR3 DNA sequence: TGTGCCAGCAGCTCAGACAGGGGCAGCGAAAAACTGTTTTTT. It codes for CASSSDRGSEKLFF.

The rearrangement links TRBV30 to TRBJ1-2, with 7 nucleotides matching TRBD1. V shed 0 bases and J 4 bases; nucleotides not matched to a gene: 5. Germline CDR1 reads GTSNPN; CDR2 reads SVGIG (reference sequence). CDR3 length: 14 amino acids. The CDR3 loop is CAWSVGGRVYGYTF. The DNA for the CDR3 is TGTGCCTGGAGTGTAGGGGGCAGGGTCTATGGCTACACCTTC.

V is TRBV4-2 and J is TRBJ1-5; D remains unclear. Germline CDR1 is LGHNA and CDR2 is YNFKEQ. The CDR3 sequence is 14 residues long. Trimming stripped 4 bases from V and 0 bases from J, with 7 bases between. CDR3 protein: CASSPRISNQPQHF. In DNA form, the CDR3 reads TGTGCCAGCAGCCCGAGAATTAGCAATCAGCCCCAGCATTTT.

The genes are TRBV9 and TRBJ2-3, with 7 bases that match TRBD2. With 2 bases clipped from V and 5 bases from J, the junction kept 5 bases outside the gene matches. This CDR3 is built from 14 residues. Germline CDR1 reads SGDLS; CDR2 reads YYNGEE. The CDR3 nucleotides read TGTGCCAGCAGCGTCGGGGGGACTGGAGATACGCAGTATTTT. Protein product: CASSVGGTGDTQYF.

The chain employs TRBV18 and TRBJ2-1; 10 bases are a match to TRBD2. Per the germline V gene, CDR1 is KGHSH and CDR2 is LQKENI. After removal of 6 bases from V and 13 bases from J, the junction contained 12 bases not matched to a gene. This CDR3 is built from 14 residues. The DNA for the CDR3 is TGTGCCAGCTCCCCAGGCCAGCGGGAGGGCCTACAGTTCTTC. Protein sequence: CASSPGQREGLQFF. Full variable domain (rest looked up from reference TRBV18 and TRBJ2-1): NAGVMQNPRHLVRRRGQEARLRCSPMKGHSHVYWYRQLPEEGLKFMVYLQKENIIDESGMPKERFSAEFPKEGPSILRIQQVVRGDSAAYFCASSPGQREGLQFFGPGTRLTVL.

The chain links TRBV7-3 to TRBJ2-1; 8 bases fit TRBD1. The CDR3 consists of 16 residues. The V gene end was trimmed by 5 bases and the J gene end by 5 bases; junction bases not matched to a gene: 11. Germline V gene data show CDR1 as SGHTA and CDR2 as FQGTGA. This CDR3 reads CASSGTIGQGDNEQFF. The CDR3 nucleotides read TGTGCCAGCAGCGGGACGATAGGACAGGGTGACAATGAGCAGTTCTTC.

Here the CDR3 DNA reads TGCAGCGTGCGGGACAGGGGCCCGGAAGAGACCCAGTACTTC. Protein: CSVRDRGPEETQYF. J is TRBJ2-5 and V is TRBV29-1; 10 nucleotides line up with TRBD1. This CDR3 has 14 residues. CDR1 is SQVTM, CDR2 ANQGSEA, per germline. V shed 6 bases and J 3 bases; nucleotides not matched to a gene: 7.

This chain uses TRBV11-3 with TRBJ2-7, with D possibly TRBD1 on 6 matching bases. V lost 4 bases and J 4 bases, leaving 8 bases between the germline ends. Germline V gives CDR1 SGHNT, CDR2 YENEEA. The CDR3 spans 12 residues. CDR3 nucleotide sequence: TGTGCCAGCAGCTATCAGGGGTACGAGCAGTACTTC. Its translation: CASSYQGYEQYF.

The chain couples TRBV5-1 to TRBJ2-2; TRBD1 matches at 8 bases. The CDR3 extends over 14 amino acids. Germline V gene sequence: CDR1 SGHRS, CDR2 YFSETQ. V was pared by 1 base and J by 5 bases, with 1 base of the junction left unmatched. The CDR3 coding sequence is TGCGCCAGCAGCTTGACAGGGGGTACCGGGGAGCTGTTTTTT. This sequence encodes CASSLTGGTGELFF. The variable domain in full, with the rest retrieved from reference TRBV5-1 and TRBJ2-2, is KAGVTQTPRYLIKTRGQQVTLSCSPISGHRSVSWYQQTPGQGLQFLFEYFSETQRNKGNFPGRFSGRQFSNSRSEMNVSTLELGDSALYLCASSLTGGTGELFFGEGSRLTVL.

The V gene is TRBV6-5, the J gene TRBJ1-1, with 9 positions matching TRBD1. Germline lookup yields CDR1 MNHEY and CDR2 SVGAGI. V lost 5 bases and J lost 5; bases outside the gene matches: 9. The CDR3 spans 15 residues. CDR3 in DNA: TGTGCCAGCAGTCTGACAGGGGGAGGGAGGACTGAAGCTTTCTTT. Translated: CASSLTGGGRTEAFF.

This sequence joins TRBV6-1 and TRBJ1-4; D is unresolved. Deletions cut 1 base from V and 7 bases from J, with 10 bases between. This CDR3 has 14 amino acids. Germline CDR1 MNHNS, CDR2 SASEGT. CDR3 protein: CASSEEEAIEKLFF. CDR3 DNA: TGTGCCAGCAGTGAAGAGGAGGCTATTGAAAAACTGTTTTTT.

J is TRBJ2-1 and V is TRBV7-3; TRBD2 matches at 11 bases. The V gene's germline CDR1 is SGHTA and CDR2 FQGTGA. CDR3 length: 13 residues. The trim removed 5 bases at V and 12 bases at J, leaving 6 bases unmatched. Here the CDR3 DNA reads TGTGCCAGCAGCACAAATCTAGCGGGAGGGCAGTTCTTC. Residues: CASSTNLAGGQFF.

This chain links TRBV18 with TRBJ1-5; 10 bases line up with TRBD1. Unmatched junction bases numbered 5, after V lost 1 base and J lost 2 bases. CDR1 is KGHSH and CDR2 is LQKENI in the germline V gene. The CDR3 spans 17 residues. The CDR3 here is CASSPQGTGVRNQPQHF. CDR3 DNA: TGTGCCAGCTCACCACAGGGGACAGGGGTGCGCAATCAGCCCCAGCATTTT.

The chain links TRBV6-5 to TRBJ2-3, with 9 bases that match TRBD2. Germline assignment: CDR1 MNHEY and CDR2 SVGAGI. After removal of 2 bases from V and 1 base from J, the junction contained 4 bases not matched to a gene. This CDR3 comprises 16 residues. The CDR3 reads CASSYVLAGGTDTQYF. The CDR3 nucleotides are TGTGCCAGCAGTTACGTCTTAGCGGGAGGCACAGATACGCAGTATTTT.